These 24 T cell receptor beta chains were sequenced from one sample in a study of blood T cell repertoires in COVID-19 (TCRdb year 2020). Library generation was performed with the immunoSEQ multiplex PCR assay. TCRdb's version of the immuneACCESS table is confined to in-frame rearrangements and falls short of the full clone set. An unresolved V gene accounts for under half of the shortfall where checked; the remainder is of unknown origin. The sample includes tens of thousands of clones, with 85% to 90% observed a single time. The top ten clonotypes cover about 16% of the sample. The sample comprised peripheral blood. The receptors shown here come from an older man with acute or convalescent COVID-19.

V is TRBV12-3 or TRBV12-4 and J is TRBJ1-5; D is uncertain. Trimming removed 6 bases at V and 9 bases at J, with 12 bases between. The CDR3 spans 12 residues. Here the CDR3 reads CASSLARGPQHF. The DNA for the CDR3 is TGTGCCAGCAGCTTGGCCCGGGGGCCCCAGCATTTT.

J is TRBJ1-1 and V is TRBV5-1; no clear D gene. Germline assignment: CDR1 SGHRS and CDR2 YFSETQ. Trimming removed 1 base at V and 1 base at J, with 5 bases between. The CDR3 totals 13 residues. CDR3 residues: CASSLTANTEAFF. For the CDR3, the DNA is TGCGCCAGCAGCTTGACAGCGAACACTGAAGCTTTCTTT.

The gene calls are TRBV25-1 and TRBJ1-2, with 7 bases fitting TRBD1. Germline V lookup: CDR1 MGHDK, CDR2 SYGVNS. The CDR3 contains 15 residues. V lost 3 bases, J lost 0 bases, and 4 bases stayed unmatched. The CDR3 region is CASSDSGTANYGYTF. In nucleotides, the CDR3 is TGTGCCAGCAGTGACTCGGGGACAGCTAACTATGGCTACACCTTC.

The chain employs TRBV3-1 (or the pseudogene TRBV3-2) and TRBJ1-5, with D uncertain. Germline V gene data show CDR1 as LGHDT and CDR2 as YNNKEL (reference sequence). This CDR3 is 15 amino acids long. V was clipped by 1 base and J by 3 bases, with 10 bases between them. CDR3 coding DNA: TGTGCCAGCAGCCAAGGAGGGCAGGCCAATCAGCCCCAGCATTTT. Translation gives CASSQGGQANQPQHF.

This clone was found once. The chain has TRBV5-1 and TRBJ2-5; 12 positions agree with TRBD2. In germline, CDR1 is SGHRS, CDR2 YFSETQ. Unmatched junction bases numbered 11, after V lost 0 bases and J lost 5 bases. This CDR3 contains 18 residues. For the CDR3, the DNA is TGCGCCAGCAGCTTGGTCCCAGCTAGCGGGGGGGCCGGGGAGACCCAGTACTTC. It encodes CASSLVPASGGAGETQYF.

This chain joins TRBV4-1 and TRBJ1-4; D might be TRBD1 (6 bases). The V gene lost 0 bases and the J gene lost 6 bases, with 20 bases spanning the gap. Looked up from germline, CDR1 is MGHRA and CDR2 is YSYEKL. This CDR3 comprises 18 residues. The CDR3, as DNA: TGCGCCAGCAGCCAAGATTTGGGCAGGGGAGGGAGATATGAAAAACTGTTTTTT. Protein product: CASSQDLGRGGRYEKLFF.

This clone was seen a few times. The rearrangement uses TRBV20-1 and TRBJ1-1; 8 bases map to TRBD1. Germline CDR1 DFQATT, CDR2 SNEGSKA (reference sequence). The CDR3 is 15 residues long. V gave up 3 bases and J gave up 1 base; unmatched junction bases: 7. CDR3 residues: CSASPWDRTNTEAFF. The CDR3 bases are TGCAGTGCTAGTCCTTGGGACAGGACGAACACTGAAGCTTTCTTT.

This clone was counted a single time. This rearrangement joins TRBV5-1 to TRBJ2-7; 10 nucleotides align to TRBD2. CDR1 is SGHRS and CDR2 is YFSETQ in the germline V gene. The V and J ends lost 5 bases and 4 bases, in that order; junction bases with no gene match: 6. The CDR3 is 14 amino acids. The chain's CDR3 is CASRPTSGRYEQYF. CDR3 nucleotide sequence: TGCGCCAGCAGGCCGACTAGCGGGCGATACGAGCAGTACTTC. The full variable domain, rest sourced from reference TRBV5-1 and TRBJ2-7, is KAGVTQTPRYLIKTRGQQVTLSCSPISGHRSVSWYQQTPGQGLQFLFEYFSETQRNKGNFPGRFSGRQFSNSRSEMNVSTLELGDSALYLCASRPTSGRYEQYFGPGTRLTVT.

This clone was seen once. This chain connects TRBV29-1 to TRBJ1-2; TRBD1 matches 10 bases. V shed 7 bases and J 8 bases; nucleotides not matched to a gene: 13. Germline CDR1 and CDR2: SQVTM and ANQGSEA. This CDR3 contains 14 residues. The CDR3 sequence: CSAFEGQGYGGYTF. The CDR3 nucleotides read TGCAGCGCCTTTGAGGGACAGGGGTATGGGGGCTACACCTTC.

V and J are TRBV9 and TRBJ2-3; no definite D call. The CDR3 has 13 amino acids. Germline CDR1 SGDLS, CDR2 YYNGEE. Trimming removed 0 bases at V and 2 bases at J, with 4 bases between. The chain's CDR3 is CASSVGDTDTQYF. CDR3 in DNA: TGTGCCAGCAGCGTAGGAGACACAGATACGCAGTATTTT.

This clone appeared a single time. The chain combines TRBV18 with TRBJ1-1; a possible D gene is TRBD1 (6 bases). This CDR3 has 13 residues. Trimming took off 6 bases at V and 3 bases at J, with 11 bases between the two ends. CDR1 is KGHSH and CDR2 is LQKENI in the germline V gene. Here the CDR3 DNA reads TGTGCCAGCTCTTGGACAGCGTACACTGAAGCTTTCTTT. Translated, it gives CASSWTAYTEAFF.

The V call is TRBV18, the J call TRBJ1-1; D is possibly TRBD1 (5 bases). V was clipped by 5 bases and J by 5 bases, with 12 bases between them. The germline V gene has CDR1 KGHSH and CDR2 LQKENI. The CDR3 is made up of 13 amino acids. Written as DNA, the CDR3 is TGTGCCAGCTCAGGGGGGTTGAGGACTGAAGCTTTCTTT. It codes for CASSGGLRTEAFF.

This sequence joins TRBV2 and TRBJ2-3; the match to TRBD2 covers 11 bases. V dropped 6 bases and J dropped 5; count of bases not matched to a gene: 10. Germline V gene sequence: CDR1 SNHLY, CDR2 FYNNEI. This CDR3 has 16 amino acids. CDR3 nucleotide sequence: TGTGCCAGCAGGTTCAAACTAGCGGGGGCAGGAGATACGCAGTATTTT. It translates to CASRFKLAGAGDTQYF.

The chain has TRBV6-6 and TRBJ2-7; 10 bases are a match to TRBD1. This CDR3 has 14 amino acids. CDR1 and CDR2 from the germline V gene are MNHNY and SVGAGI (reference sequence). Losses at the gene ends were 7 bases for V and 6 bases for J; bases not matched to a gene: 9. The CDR3 here is CASTTGQGLSEQYF. CDR3 DNA: TGTGCCAGCACCACGGGACAGGGGTTATCCGAGCAGTACTTC.

J is TRBJ1-5 and V is TRBV14, with unresolved D. The germline V gene has CDR1 SGHDN and CDR2 FVKESK. Trimming took off 3 bases at V and 9 bases at J, with 15 bases between the two ends. The CDR3 extends over 14 amino acids. CDR3 in amino acids: CASSQGVGVGPQHF. Written as DNA, the CDR3 is TGTGCCAGCAGCCAGGGAGTTGGGGTCGGGCCCCAGCATTTT.

V gene TRBV5-1 combines with J gene TRBJ1-4, with 9 bases aligning to TRBD1. CDR3 size: 16 residues. V shed 3 bases, J shed 8 bases, and the junction held 11 bases outside the gene matches. The germline gives CDR1 SGHRS, CDR2 YFSETQ. In nucleotides, the CDR3 is TGCGCCAGCAGCTCTTCCGGGACAGGGTCGGTGGAAAAACTGTTTTTT. The encoded protein is CASSSSGTGSVEKLFF.

The CDR3 protein is CASSEFRGQTYTIYF. CDR3 coding DNA: TGTGCCAGCAGTGAATTCCGGGGACAGACTTACACCATATATTTT. The V and J genes are TRBV6-1 and TRBJ1-3; TRBD1 matches 7 bases. Trimming removed 2 bases from V and 8 bases from J; junction bases left unmatched: 9. The CDR3 is 15 residues long. Germline loops: CDR1 MNHNS, CDR2 SASEGT.

This chain uses TRBV5-4 with TRBJ2-1; 7 nucleotides agree with TRBD2. Germline V gene lookup returns CDR1 SGHNT and CDR2 YYREEE (reference sequence). The V gene end was trimmed by 0 bases and the J gene end by 6 bases; junction bases not matched to a gene: 9. The CDR3 totals 16 residues. The CDR3 DNA is TGTGCCAGCAGCTTGGGGGATTCCGGGACTATCAATGAGCAGTTCTTC. This sequence encodes CASSLGDSGTINEQFF.

The rearrangement uses TRBV3-1 (or the pseudogene TRBV3-2) and TRBJ1-2, with 9 bases that match TRBD1. Trimming took 4 bases from V and 4 from J; bases not matched to a gene: 7. Germline-derived CDR1 and CDR2 are LGHDT and YNNKEL (reference sequence). The CDR3 has 15 amino acids. The CDR3 coding sequence is TGTGCCAGCAGCCTATCGGACAGGGGAGGCTATGGCTACACCTTC. The encoded protein is CASSLSDRGGYGYTF.

On this clone itself: The sample contains more than one DNA sequence encoding this CDR3. The V and J genes are TRBV19 and TRBJ1-5; 9 bases line up with TRBD1. This CDR3 is built from 14 residues. V trimming: 6 bases; J trimming: 6 bases; junction bases outside the gene matches: 6. From germline, CDR1 is LNHDA and CDR2 SQIVND (reference sequence). Written as DNA, the CDR3 is TGTGCCAGTAGCCCGACAGGGGGTGGTCAGCCCCAGCATTTT. Its protein product is CASSPTGGGQPQHF.

V is TRBV12-3 or TRBV12-4 and J is TRBJ1-2; 9 bases are a match to TRBD1. The junction had 0 bases not matched to a gene; V was cut back by 3 bases and J by 7 bases. The CDR3 consists of 12 residues. The CDR3: CASSLGQGGYTF. The DNA of the CDR3 is TGTGCCAGCAGTTTGGGACAGGGTGGCTACACCTTC.

V usage is TRBV19 and J usage is TRBJ2-7; TRBD1 is a possible D gene (6 bases). CDR3 length: 11 amino acids. The V end was cut by 10 bases, the J end by 2 bases, with 9 bases between. Germline V gene sequence: CDR1 LNHDA, CDR2 SQIVND (reference sequence). The CDR3 region is CATGQAYEQYF. CDR3 DNA sequence: TGTGCCACGGGACAAGCCTACGAGCAGTACTTC.

The CDR3 is CSSTQGPEQFF. CDR3 sequence (DNA): TGCAGTTCAACGCAGGGGCCTGAGCAGTTCTTC. The genes are TRBV20-1 and TRBJ2-1; D might be TRBD1 (6 bases). Trimming removed 8 bases at V and 9 bases at J, with 14 bases between. Germline-derived CDR1 and CDR2 are DFQATT and SNEGSKA (reference sequence). The CDR3 sequence is 11 residues long.

This clone was recorded only once. The chain carries TRBV5-1 and TRBJ2-7, with 7 positions matching TRBD1. Per germline, CDR1 SGHRS and CDR2 YFSETQ. V lost 4 bases to trimming and J lost 3 bases; unmatched junction nucleotides: 7. CDR3 length equals 14 residues. The CDR3 DNA is TGCGCCAGCAGCCTCCACGGACAGGTCTACGAGCAGTACTTC. This gives the protein CASSLHGQVYEQYF.